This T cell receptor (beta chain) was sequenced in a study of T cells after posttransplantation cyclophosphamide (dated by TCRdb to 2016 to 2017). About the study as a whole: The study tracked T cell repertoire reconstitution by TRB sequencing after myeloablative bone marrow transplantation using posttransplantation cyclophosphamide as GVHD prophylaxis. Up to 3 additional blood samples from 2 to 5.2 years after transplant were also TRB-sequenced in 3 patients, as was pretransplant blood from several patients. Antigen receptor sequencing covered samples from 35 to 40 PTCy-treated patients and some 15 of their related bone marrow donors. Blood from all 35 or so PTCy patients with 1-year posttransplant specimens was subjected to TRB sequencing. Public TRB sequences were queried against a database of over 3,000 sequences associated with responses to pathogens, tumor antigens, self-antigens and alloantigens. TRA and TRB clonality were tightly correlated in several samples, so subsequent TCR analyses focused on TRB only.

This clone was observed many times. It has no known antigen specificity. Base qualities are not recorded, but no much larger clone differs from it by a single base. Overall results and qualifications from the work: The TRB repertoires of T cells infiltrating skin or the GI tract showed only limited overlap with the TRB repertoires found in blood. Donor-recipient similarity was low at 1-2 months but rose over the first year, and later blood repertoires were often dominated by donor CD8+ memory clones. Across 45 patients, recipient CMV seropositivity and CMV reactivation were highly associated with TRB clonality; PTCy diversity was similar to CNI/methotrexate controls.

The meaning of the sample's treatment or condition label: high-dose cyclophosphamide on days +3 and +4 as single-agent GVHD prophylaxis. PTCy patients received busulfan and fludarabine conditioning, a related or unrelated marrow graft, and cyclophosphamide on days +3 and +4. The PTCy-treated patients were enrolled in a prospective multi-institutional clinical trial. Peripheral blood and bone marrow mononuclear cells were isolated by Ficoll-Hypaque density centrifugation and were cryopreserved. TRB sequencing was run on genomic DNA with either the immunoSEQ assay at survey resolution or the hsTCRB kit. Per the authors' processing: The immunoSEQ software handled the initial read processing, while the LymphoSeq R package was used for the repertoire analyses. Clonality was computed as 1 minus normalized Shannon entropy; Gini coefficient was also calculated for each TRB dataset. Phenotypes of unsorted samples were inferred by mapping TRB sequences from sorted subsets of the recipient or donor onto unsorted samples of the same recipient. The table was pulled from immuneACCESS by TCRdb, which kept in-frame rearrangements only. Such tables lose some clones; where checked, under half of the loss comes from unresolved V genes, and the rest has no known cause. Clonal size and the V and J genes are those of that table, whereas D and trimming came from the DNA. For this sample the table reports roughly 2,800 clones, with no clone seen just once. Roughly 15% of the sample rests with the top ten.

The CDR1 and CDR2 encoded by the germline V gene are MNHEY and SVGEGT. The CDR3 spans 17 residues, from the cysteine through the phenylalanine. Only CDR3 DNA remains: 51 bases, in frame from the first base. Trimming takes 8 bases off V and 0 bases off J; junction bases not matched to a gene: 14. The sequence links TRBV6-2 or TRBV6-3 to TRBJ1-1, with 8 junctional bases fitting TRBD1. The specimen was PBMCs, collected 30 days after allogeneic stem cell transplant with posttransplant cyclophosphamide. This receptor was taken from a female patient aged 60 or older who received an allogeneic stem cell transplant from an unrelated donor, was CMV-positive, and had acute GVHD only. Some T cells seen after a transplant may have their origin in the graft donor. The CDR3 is CASLRGRQGTMNTEAFF. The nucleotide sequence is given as TGTGCCAGCTTGCGGGGACGACAGGGGACCATGAACACTGAAGCTTTCTTT.